Sequencing of this TCR beta chain was carried out in a study of blood T cell repertoires in COVID-19. This clone occurred once. Original handling: Estimates of nucleated cell counts were drawn from the amplification of reference gene primers. Libraries were prepared by immunoSEQ multiplex PCR; TCRdb keeps only in-frame clonotypes and omits some of them. D and trimming were read from the DNA, whereas the V and J calls and clone size are those reported in that table. The table includes 100,000 to 150,000 clones, under 90% detected once. Trimming pared 2 bases from V and 4 bases from J, leaving 8 bases between. This CDR3 spans 13 amino acids. Germline CDR1 LGHDT, CDR2 YNNKEL (reference sequence).

This sequence joins TRBV3-1 (or the pseudogene TRBV3-2) and TRBJ2-5, with a weak D call TRBD1 (5 bases). Sequenced input: peripheral blood. The origin of this receptor is a man in his sixties with acute or convalescent COVID-19. CDR3 nucleotide sequence: TGTGCCAGCAGCCAACAGGGTCTAGAGACCCAGTACTTC. This sequence encodes CASSQQGLETQYF.